What follows are 6 T cell receptor beta chains derived from one specimen sequenced in a study of blood T cell repertoires in COVID-19 (dated by TCRdb to the early 2020s). Libraries came from the immunoSEQ multiplex PCR assay. Here the immuneACCESS table is served through TCRdb, limited to in-frame sequences with V and J called. Missing clones are a known gap in these copies; in checked studies unresolved V genes cover under half, and the rest lacks a known reason. This sample holds approximately 250,000 clones; approximately 81% were observed only once. About 1% of the sample is in the top ten clones. The sample was peripheral blood. The receptor set was obtained from a middle-aged man with acute or convalescent COVID-19.

The table lists this clone with a count of one. The V call is TRBV5-1, the J call TRBJ2-3, with D tentatively TRBD2 (6 bases). Germline CDR1 reads SGHRS; CDR2 reads YFSETQ. The CDR3 runs to 14 residues. The V and J ends lost 0 bases and 5 bases respectively, with 10 bases between them. CDR3 residues: CASSLGREEDTQYF. CDR3 DNA: TGCGCCAGCAGCTTGGGGAGGGAAGAAGATACGCAGTATTTT. Full variable domain (missing parts from reference TRBV5-1 and TRBJ2-3): KAGVTQTPRYLIKTRGQQVTLSCSPISGHRSVSWYQQTPGQGLQFLFEYFSETQRNKGNFPGRFSGRQFSNSRSEMNVSTLELGDSALYLCASSLGREEDTQYFGPGTRLTVL.

The chain carries TRBV7-6 and TRBJ1-2, with D perhaps matching TRBD1 (5 bases). The V end lost 6 bases, the J end lost 6 bases, and 14 bases lay between the germline ends. The CDR3 sequence is 13 residues long. Germline CDR1 and CDR2: SGHVS and FNYEAQ. CDR3 bases: TGTGCCAGCAGACCAGTGGAGGGGAATGGCTACACCTTC. Amino acid sequence: CASRPVEGNGYTF.

A word on this clone: This CDR3 is also generated by other DNA sequences in the sample. The chain couples TRBV5-1 to TRBJ2-5; D unclear. V was clipped by 4 bases and J by 2 bases, with 9 bases between them. The CDR3 spans 13 residues. CDR1 is SGHRS and CDR2 is YFSETQ in the germline V gene. The CDR3 bases are TGCGCCAGCAGCCTGAATACTCAAGAGACCCAGTACTTC. Amino acids: CASSLNTQETQYF. Looking up the rest from reference TRBV5-1 and TRBJ2-5 gives the full variable domain: KAGVTQTPRYLIKTRGQQVTLSCSPISGHRSVSWYQQTPGQGLQFLFEYFSETQRNKGNFPGRFSGRQFSNSRSEMNVSTLELGDSALYLCASSLNTQETQYFGPGTRLLVL.

The chain is built from TRBV4-2 and TRBJ1-1; TRBD1 matches at 10 bases. J gave up 3 bases and V 4 bases, and 5 bases lay outside the gene matches. CDR1 is LGHNA, CDR2 YNFKEQ, per germline. The CDR3 loop spans 15 amino acids. This chain's CDR3 is CASSRSDRGDTEAFF. CDR3 nucleotide sequence: TGTGCCAGCAGCCGGTCGGACAGGGGGGACACTGAAGCTTTCTTT.

This chain uses TRBV7-9 with TRBJ2-5; D is unresolved. V dropped 1 base and J dropped 1 base, with 10 bases sitting between them. Germline CDR1 and CDR2: SEHNR and FQNEAQ (reference sequence). The CDR3 runs to 15 residues. The CDR3 sequence is CASSLVGGSQETQYF. In DNA form, the CDR3 reads TGTGCCAGCAGCTTAGTCGGCGGCTCCCAAGAGACCCAGTACTTC.

The chain couples TRBV3-1 (or the pseudogene TRBV3-2) to TRBJ1-2; 8 bases are shared with TRBD1. The CDR3 covers 16 residues. V was clipped by 5 bases and J by 2 bases; unmatched bases: 10. Germline V gene data show CDR1 as LGHDT and CDR2 as YNNKEL (reference sequence). The CDR3, as DNA: TGTGCCAGCAGCTTCTCCGACAGGGGATTGAACTATGGCTACACCTTC. Protein sequence: CASSFSDRGLNYGYTF.